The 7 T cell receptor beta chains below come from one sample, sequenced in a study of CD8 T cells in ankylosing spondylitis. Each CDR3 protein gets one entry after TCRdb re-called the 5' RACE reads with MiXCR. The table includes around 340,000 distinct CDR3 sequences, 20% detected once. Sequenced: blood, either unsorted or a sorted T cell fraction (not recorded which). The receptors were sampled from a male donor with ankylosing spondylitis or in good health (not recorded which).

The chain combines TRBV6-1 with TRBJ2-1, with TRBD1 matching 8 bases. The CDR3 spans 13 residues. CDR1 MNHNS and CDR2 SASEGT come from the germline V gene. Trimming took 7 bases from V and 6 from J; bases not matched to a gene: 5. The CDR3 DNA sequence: TGTGCCAGCACCAAGACAGGGGCCAATGAGCAGTTCTTC. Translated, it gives CASTKTGANEQFF.

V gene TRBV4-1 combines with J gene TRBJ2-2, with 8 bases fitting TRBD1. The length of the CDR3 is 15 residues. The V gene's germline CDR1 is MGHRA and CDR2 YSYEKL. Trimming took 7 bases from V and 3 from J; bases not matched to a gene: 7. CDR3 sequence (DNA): TGCGCCAGCAAGGGGAGGACAGGGCACACCGGGGAGCTGTTTTTT. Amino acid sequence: CASKGRTGHTGELFF.

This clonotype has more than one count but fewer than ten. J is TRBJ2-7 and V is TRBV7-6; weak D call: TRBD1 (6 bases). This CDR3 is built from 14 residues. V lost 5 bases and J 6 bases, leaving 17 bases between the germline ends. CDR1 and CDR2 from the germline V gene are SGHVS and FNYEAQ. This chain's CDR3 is CASSPRTDSGEQYF. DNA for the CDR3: TGTGCCAGCAGCCCAAGGACAGATTCGGGCGAGCAGTACTTC.

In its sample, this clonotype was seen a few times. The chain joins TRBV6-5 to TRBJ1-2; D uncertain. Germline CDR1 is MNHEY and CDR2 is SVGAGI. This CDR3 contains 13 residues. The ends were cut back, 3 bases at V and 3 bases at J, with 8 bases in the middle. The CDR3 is CASSYLNYYGYTF. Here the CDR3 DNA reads TGTGCCAGCAGTTATTTGAACTACTATGGCTACACCTTC.

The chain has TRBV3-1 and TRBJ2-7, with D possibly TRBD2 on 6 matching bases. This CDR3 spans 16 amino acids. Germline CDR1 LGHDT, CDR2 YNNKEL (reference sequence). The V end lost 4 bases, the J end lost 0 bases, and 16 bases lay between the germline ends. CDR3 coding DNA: TGTGCCAGCAGCCCCGGTCCCGGGGGAAACTCCTACGAGCAGTACTTC. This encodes CASSPGPGGNSYEQYF.

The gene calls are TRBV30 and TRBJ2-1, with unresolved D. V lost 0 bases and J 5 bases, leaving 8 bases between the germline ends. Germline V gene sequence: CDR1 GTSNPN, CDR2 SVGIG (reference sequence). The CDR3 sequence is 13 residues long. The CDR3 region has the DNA TGTGCCTGGAGTGTAACTCGAAACAATGAGCAGTTCTTC. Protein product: CAWSVTRNNEQFF.

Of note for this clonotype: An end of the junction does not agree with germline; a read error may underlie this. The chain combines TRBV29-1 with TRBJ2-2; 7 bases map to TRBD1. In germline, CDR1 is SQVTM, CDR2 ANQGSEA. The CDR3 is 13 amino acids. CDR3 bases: TGCAGCGTGGAAGGGACAGACACCGGGGAGCTGTTTTTT. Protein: CSVEGTDTGELFF.